The clone carrying this T cell receptor (beta chain) has a count of ten or more. The antigen remains unidentified. The observed sequence ends 3 residues before the CDR3 terminus, with the missing tail filled in from the germline J gene. The CDR3 loop spans 11 amino acids. V was cut by 5 bases and J by 7 bases, with 11 bases left in between. The germline gives CDR1 DFQATT, CDR2 SNEGSKA (reference sequence). These data belong to a study of T cell clonality in common variable immunodeficiency. Study results and caveats: Reportedly, TCR beta sequences from common variable immunodeficiency showed fewer deletions and N-nucleotide insertions. Authors noted CVID clonality's cause needs subpopulation repertoire sequencing. Shared TCRbeta clones were fewer between CVID subjects than controls.

The data were produced by immunoSEQ multiplex PCR, yet TCRdb's version contains in-frame clones alone and is incomplete. The sample yields roughly 70,000 clones, without any singletons. This TCR was sampled from a person aged 18 to 75 in good health. Sequenced: peripheral blood mononuclear cells. The chain has TRBV20-1 and TRBJ2-5, with a possible D match to TRBD1 (5 bases). CDR3: CSAPLGVTQYF. The sequenced CDR3 bases are TGCAGTGCTCCCCTAGGGGTGACC.